The rows below give T cell receptor beta chains drawn from one sample of a study of cytomegalovirus exposure and HLA in healthy donors. Method: immunoSEQ multiplex PCR; TCRdb's copy keeps in-frame clones and lacks some. The sample shows around 33,000 clones, more than 90% of them seen only once. Sequenced material: PBMCs. The receptors originated from a woman under 30 in good health and CMV-seronegative. The CDR3 runs from the conserved cysteine through the conserved F or W. The D gene is left open where the match is weak. The size of a clone is reported for some rows only, either as once, few or many, or as a class for expanded clones.

j_call clone_size d_call v_call cdr3_aa cdr3_nt
TRBJ1-4 - TRBD1 TRBV6-1 CASGGTRDRVGSNEKLFF TGTGCCAGCGGTGGAACCCGGGACAGGGTAGGGTCGAATGAAAAACTGTTTTTT
TRBJ2-3 - TRBD2 TRBV30 CARTGEGRTNTQYF TGTGCCCGGACGGGGGAGGGGCGCACGAATACGCAGTATTTT
TRBJ2-1 - - TRBV5-4 CASSYGGEQFF TGTGCCAGCAGCTACGGGGGTGAGCAGTTCTTC
TRBJ2-5 few TRBD2 TRBV11-3 CASSPGTSGDQETQYF TGTGCCAGCAGCCCGGGGACTAGCGGGGACCAAGAGACCCAGTACTTC
TRBJ2-5 - - TRBV7-9 CSSSSSRDGTQYF TGTTCCAGCAGCTCCTCTCGGGATGGGACCCAGTACTTC
TRBJ2-2 few TRBD2 TRBV7-2 CASRGLAGGVTGELFF TGTGCCAGCAGGGGCTTAGCGGGAGGGGTGACCGGGGAGCTGTTTTTT
TRBJ2-7 - - TRBV6-5 CASSYRLSLFSYEQYF TGTGCCAGCAGTTACAGGCTCTCACTATTCTCCTACGAGCAGTACTTC
TRBJ2-1 - TRBD2 TRBV30 CAWTAGALYNEQFF TGTGCCTGGACCGCGGGAGCTCTTTACAATGAGCAGTTCTTC
TRBJ2-3 - TRBD2 TRBV11-2 CASSLVLAGGDTQYF TGTGCCAGCAGCTTAGTTCTAGCGGGAGGAGATACGCAGTATTTT
TRBJ2-4 - - TRBV4-1 CASSQRGGDIQYF TGCGCCAGCAGCCAAAGAGGAGGAGACATTCAGTACTTC
TRBJ1-3 - TRBD1 TRBV5-1 CASRDRAGNTIYF TGCGCCAGCAGAGACAGGGCTGGAAACACCATATATTTT
TRBJ1-5 - - TRBV4-1 CASSHRGPGQPQHF TGCGCCAGCAGCCACAGGGGCCCGGGGCAGCCCCAGCATTTT
TRBJ1-4 - - TRBV5-4 CASSFSEGRINEKLFF TGTGCCAGCAGCTTTTCCGAAGGGAGAATTAATGAAAAACTGTTTTTT
TRBJ1-4 - - TRBV7-9 CASSLANRVKGEKLFF TGTGCCAGCAGCTTAGCCAACAGGGTGAAGGGTGAAAAACTGTTTTTT
TRBJ1-1 - - TRBV20-1 CSARGLVEAFF TGCAGTGCTAGAGGGCTCGTTGAAGCTTTCTTT
TRBJ1-6 - - TRBV5-1 CATSTGNSPLHF TGCGCCACCTCGACAGGCAATTCACCCCTCCACTTT
TRBJ2-1 - - TRBV15 CATSRDFRISGEQFF TGTGCCACCAGCAGAGATTTCCGGATCTCGGGTGAGCAGTTCTTC
TRBJ2-5 once TRBD2 TRBV9 CASSVDSLEVGLANQETQYF TGTGCCAGCAGCGTAGACTCATTAGAGGTGGGACTAGCGAACCAAGAGACCCAGTACTTC
TRBJ1-5 - - TRBV23-1 CASGSSLRRGNQPQHF TGCGCCAGCGGTTCTTCGCTCCGGAGGGGCAATCAGCCCCAGCATTTT
TRBJ2-1 - - TRBV28 CASTEVTTNEQFF TGTGCCAGCACAGAGGTCACTACCAATGAGCAGTTCTTC
TRBJ2-3 - TRBD2 TRBV15 CATSRGSGSTDTQYF TGTGCCACCAGCAGAGGTAGCGGGAGTACGGATACGCAGTATTTT
TRBJ2-6 - - TRBV12-2 CASRLEPSVPGEYSGANVLTF TGTGCAAGTCGCTTAGAGCCCTCAGTACCGGGAGAGTACTCTGGGGCCAACGTCCTGACTTTC
TRBJ2-3 - TRBD2 TRBV5-1 CASSWGTSGGGSDTQYF TGCGCCAGCAGCTGGGGGACTAGCGGGGGAGGATCAGATACGCAGTATTTT
TRBJ2-3 - - TRBV9 CASSSQTPVGADTQYF TGTGCCAGCAGCTCCCAGACACCTGTTGGCGCAGATACGCAGTATTTT
TRBJ1-5 once - TRBV4-1 CASSRLQGYNQPQHF TGCGCCAGCAGCCGCTTACAGGGCTACAATCAGCCCCAGCATTTT
TRBJ2-1 few - TRBV7-3 CASSSGRTGVGEQFF TGTGCCAGCAGCTCCGGGAGAACAGGGGTAGGCGAGCAGTTCTTC
TRBJ1-6 - - TRBV10-1 CASSSTGFNSPLHF TGCGCCAGCAGCTCGACAGGCTTCAATTCACCCCTCCACTTT
TRBJ1-2 - TRBD1 TRBV19 CASSIGQGYGYTF TGTGCCAGTAGTATAGGACAGGGTTATGGCTACACCTTC
TRBJ1-6 - TRBD1 TRBV4-1 CASSQPGTGVSPLHF TGCGCCAGCAGCCAGCCCGGGACAGGGGTTTCACCCCTCCACTTT